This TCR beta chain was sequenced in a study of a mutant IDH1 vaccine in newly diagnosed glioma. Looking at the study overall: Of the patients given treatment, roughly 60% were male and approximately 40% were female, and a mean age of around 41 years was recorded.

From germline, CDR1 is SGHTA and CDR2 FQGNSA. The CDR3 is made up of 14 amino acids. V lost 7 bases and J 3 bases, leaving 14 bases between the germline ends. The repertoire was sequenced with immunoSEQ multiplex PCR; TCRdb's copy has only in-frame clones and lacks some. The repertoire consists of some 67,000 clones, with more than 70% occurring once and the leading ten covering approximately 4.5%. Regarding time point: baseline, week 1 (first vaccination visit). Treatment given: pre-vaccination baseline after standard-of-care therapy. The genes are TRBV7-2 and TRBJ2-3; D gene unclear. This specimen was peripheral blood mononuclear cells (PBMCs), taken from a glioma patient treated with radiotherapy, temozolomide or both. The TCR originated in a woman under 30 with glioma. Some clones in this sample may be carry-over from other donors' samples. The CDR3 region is CASTPRYGTDTQYF. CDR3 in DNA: TGTGCCAGCACCCCGCGGTACGGGACAGATACGCAGTATTTT.